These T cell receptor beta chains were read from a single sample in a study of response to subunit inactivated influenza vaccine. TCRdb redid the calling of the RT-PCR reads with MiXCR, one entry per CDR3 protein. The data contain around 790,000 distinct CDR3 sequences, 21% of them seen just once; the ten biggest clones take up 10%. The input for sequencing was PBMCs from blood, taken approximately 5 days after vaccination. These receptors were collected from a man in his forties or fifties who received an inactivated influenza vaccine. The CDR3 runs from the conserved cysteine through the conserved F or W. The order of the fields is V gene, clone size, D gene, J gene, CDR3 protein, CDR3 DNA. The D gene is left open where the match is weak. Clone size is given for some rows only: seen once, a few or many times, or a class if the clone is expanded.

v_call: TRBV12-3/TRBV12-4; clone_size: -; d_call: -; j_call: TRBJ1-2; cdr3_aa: CASSFTGQSGYGYTF; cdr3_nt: TGTGCCAGCAGTTTTACAGGGCAGAGTGGGTATGGCTACACCTTC
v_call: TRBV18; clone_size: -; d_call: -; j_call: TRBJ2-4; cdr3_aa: CASSPIGRTQHRRSIQYF; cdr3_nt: TGTGCCAGCTCACCCATAGGTCGGACTCAACATCGGAGGAGCATTCAGTACTTC
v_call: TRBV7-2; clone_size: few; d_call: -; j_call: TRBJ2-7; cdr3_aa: CASSLGGAGGYEQYF; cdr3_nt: TGTGCCAGCAGCTTAGGCGGGGCTGGAGGCTACGAGCAGTACTTC
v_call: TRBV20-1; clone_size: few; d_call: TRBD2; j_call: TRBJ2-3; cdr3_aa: CSARGPWVAGGSDTQYF; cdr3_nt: TGCAGTGCTAGGGGCCCCTGGGTTGCGGGAGGGAGCGATACGCAGTATTTT
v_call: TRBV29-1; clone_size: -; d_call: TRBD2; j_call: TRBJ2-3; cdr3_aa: CSVERGGLTDTQYF; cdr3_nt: TGCAGCGTTGAGCGGGGGGGCCTGACAGATACGCAGTATTTT
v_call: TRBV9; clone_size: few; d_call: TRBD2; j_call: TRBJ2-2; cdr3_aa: CASSVGLEYTGELFF; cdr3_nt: TGTGCCAGCAGCGTGGGACTAGAATATACCGGGGAGCTGTTTTTT
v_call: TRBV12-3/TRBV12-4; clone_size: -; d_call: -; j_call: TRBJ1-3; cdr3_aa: CASSPPGSGSSGNTIYF; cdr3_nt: TGTGCCAGCAGTCCCCCGGGATCGGGGAGCTCTGGAAACACCATATATTTT
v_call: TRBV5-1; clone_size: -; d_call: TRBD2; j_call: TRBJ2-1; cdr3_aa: CASRFEREFYNEQFF; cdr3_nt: TGCGCCAGCAGATTCGAGCGGGAGTTCTACAATGAGCAGTTCTTC
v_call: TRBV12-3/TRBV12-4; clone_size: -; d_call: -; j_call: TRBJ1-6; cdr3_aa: CASTYGQTRPLHF; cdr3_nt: TGTGCCAGCACCTACGGACAGACTCGACCCCTCCACTTC
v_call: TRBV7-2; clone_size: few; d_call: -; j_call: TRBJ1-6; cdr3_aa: CASSLGSRKGNSPLHF; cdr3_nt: TGTGCCAGCAGCTTAGGGTCTAGGAAGGGGAATTCACCCCTCCACTTT
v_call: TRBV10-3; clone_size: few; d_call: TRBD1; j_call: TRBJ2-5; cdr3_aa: CATTGGRETQYF; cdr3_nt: TGTGCCACGACAGGGGGCCGGGAGACCCAGTACTTC
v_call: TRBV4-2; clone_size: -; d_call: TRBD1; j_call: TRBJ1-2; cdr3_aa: CASSQETGGAYGYTF; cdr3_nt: TGTGCCAGCAGCCAGGAAACAGGGGGCGCCTATGGCTACACCTTC
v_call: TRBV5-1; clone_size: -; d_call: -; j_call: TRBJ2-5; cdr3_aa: CASSLVPTTKETQYF; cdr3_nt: TGCGCCAGCAGCTTGGTTCCGACTACAAAAGAGACCCAGTACTTC
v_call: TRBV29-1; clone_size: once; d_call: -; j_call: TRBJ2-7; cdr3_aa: CSASGYSSYEQYF; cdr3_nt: TGCAGCGCATCGGGGTATTCGTCCTACGAGCAGTACTTC
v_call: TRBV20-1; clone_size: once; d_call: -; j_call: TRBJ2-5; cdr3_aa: CSVLPGFPQETQYF; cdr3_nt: TGCAGTGTCCTGCCGGGCTTTCCCCAAGAGACCCAGTACTTC
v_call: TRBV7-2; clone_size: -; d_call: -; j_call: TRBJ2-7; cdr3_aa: CASSLAPEFSYEQYF; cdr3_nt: TGTGCCAGCAGCTTAGCGCCGGAGTTCTCCTACGAGCAGTACTTC
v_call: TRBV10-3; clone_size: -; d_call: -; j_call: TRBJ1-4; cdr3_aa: CAISESPGAAEKLFF; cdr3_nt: TGTGCCATCAGTGAGTCACCCGGCGCCGCTGAAAAACTGTTTTTT
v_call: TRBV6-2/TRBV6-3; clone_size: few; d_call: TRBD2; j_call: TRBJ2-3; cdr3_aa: CASSPPGLAASDTQYF; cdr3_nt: TGTGCCAGCAGTCCGCCCGGACTAGCGGCCTCGGATACGCAGTATTTT
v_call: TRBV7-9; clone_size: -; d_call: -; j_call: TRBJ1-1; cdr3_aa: CASSLNRIITGVEAFF; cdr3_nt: TGTGCCAGCAGCTTAAACCGGATCATCACGGGCGTTGAAGCTTTCTTT
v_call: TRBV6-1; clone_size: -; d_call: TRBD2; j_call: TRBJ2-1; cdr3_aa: CATLRTSDYNEQFF; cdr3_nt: TGTGCCACCCTCCGGACTAGCGACTACAATGAGCAGTTCTTC
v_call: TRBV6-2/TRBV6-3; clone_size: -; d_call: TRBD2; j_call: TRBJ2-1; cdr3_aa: CASRRGSGGGSGEQFF; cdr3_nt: TGTGCCAGCAGACGAGGTAGCGGGGGTGGCTCGGGTGAGCAGTTCTTC
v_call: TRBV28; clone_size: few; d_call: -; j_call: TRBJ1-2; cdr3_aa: CASYAPDQGGLGYTF; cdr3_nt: TGTGCCAGCTACGCGCCCGACCAGGGAGGGCTCGGCTACACCTTC
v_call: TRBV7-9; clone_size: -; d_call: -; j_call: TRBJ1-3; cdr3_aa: CASSSRGTEINTIYF; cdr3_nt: TGTGCCAGCAGCTCACGAGGGACGGAAATAAACACCATATATTTT
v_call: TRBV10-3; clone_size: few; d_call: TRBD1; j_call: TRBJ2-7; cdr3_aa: CAINPGQGFSYEQYF; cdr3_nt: TGTGCCATCAATCCTGGACAGGGTTTTTCCTACGAGCAGTACTTC
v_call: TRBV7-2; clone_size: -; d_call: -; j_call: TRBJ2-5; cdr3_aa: CASSPQWDRRETQYF; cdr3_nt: TGTGCCAGCAGCCCTCAATGGGATCGGAGGGAGACCCAGTACTTC
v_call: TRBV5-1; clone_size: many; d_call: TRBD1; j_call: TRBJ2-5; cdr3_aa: CASSSGQGQQETQYF; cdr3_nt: TGCGCCAGCAGCTCCGGACAGGGCCAACAAGAGACCCAGTACTTC
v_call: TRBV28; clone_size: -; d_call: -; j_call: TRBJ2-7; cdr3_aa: CASSFPREHEQYF; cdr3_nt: TGTGCCAGCAGTTTCCCCAGGGAACACGAGCAGTACTTC
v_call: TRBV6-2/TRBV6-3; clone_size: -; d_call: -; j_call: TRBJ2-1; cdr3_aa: CATAPNRNEQFF; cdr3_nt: TGTGCCACCGCGCCGAACCGGAATGAGCAGTTCTTC
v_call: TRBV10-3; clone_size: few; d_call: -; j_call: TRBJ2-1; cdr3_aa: CAIGWGSGRSSYNEQFF; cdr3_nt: TGTGCCATCGGGTGGGGTTCAGGCAGAAGCTCCTACAATGAGCAGTTCTTC
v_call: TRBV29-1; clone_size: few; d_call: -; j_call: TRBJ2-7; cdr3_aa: CSVEPTGSYEQYF; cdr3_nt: TGCAGCGTTGAACCGACAGGCTCCTACGAGCAGTACTTC
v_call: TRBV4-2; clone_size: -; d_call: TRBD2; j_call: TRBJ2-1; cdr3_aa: CASSRFLASGGAHEQFF; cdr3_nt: TGTGCCAGCAGCCGCTTTTTAGCCAGCGGGGGGGCGCATGAGCAGTTCTTC
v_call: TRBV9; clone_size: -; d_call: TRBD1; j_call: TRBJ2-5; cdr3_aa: CASSVGTGRETQYF; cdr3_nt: TGTGCCAGCAGCGTTGGGACAGGGAGAGAGACCCAGTACTTC
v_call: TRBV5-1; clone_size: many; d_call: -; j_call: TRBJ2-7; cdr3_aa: CASSLAGIIGEQYF; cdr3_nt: TGCGCCAGCAGCTTGGCCGGGATCATCGGGGAGCAGTACTTC
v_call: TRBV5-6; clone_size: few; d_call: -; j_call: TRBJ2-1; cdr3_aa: CASSLGRTYNEQFF; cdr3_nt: TGTGCCAGCAGCTTGGGTCGGACCTACAATGAGCAGTTCTTC
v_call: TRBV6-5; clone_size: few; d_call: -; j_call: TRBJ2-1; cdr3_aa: CASSYSPGGSYNEQFF; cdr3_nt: TGTGCCAGCAGTTACTCTCCAGGGGGGTCCTACAATGAGCAGTTCTTC